This T cell receptor (beta chain) was obtained from a study of spatial heterogeneity in lung cancer. Study-wide results and caveats: Estimated TCR-seq coverage of tumor T cells was only approximately 7% for alpha chains. For beta chains, the corresponding estimate was approximately 12%. For expanded intratumoral alpha and beta TCRs, counts tracked tumor mutation counts.

Each TCR cDNA molecule bore a unique molecular identifier. TCRdb re-called the 5' RACE reads with MiXCR, one entry per CDR3 protein. The sample has about 7,000 distinct CDR3 sequences, roughly 14% seen once. The germline CDR1 and CDR2 sequences are MDHEN and SYDVKM. The V segment lost 4 bases and the J segment 6 bases; nucleotides outside the gene matches: 15. This CDR3 contains 17 residues. This clonotype was seen repeatedly, ten times or more. Its target is unknown. Time point reported: sample taken at primary tumor resection. Patients with untreated early-stage non-small cell lung cancer, numbering more than 55, were the donors. Unsorted whole RNA of tumor, nontumor lung or frozen PBMC was sequenced.

J is TRBJ2-3 and V is TRBV28, with 8 bases lining up with TRBD1. The sample consisted of lung tumor tissue, taken at surgery. The receptor's source is a male donor with early-stage non-small cell lung cancer. The CDR3 DNA follows: TGTGCCAGCAGTTCTTTCCAGGACAGGGTCTTATACGATACGCAGTATTTT. Amino acid sequence: CASSSFQDRVLYDTQYF.